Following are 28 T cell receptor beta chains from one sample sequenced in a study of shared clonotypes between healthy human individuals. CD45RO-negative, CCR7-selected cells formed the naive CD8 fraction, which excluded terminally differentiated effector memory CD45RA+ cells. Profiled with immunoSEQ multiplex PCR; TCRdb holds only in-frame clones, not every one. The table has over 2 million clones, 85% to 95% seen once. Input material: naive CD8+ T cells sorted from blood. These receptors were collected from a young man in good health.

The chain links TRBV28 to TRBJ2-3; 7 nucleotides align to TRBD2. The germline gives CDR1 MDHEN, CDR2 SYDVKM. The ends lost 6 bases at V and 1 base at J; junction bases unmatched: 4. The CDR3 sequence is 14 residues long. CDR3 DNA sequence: TGTGCCAGCAGCGTAACTAGCGGCACAGATACGCAGTATTTT. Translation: CASSVTSGTDTQYF. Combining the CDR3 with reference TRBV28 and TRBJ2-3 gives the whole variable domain DVKVTQSSRYLVKRTGEKVFLECVQDMDHENMFWYRQDPGLGLRLIYFSYDVKMKEKGDIPEGYSVSREKKERFSLILESASTNQTSMYLCASSVTSGTDTQYFGPGTRLTVL.

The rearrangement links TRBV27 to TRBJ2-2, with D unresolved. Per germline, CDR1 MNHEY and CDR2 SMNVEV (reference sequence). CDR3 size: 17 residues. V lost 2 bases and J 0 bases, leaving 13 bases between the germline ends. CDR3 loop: CASSLARSIPNTGELFF. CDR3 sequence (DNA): TGTGCCAGCAGTTTAGCCCGGAGCATACCGAACACCGGGGAGCTGTTTTTT.

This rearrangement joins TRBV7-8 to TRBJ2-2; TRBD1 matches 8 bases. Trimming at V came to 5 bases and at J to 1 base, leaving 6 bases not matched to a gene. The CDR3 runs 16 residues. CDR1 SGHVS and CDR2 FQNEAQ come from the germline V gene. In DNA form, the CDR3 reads TGTGCCAGCAGCCCAACCGGGACAGGGAACACCGGGGAGCTGTTTTTT. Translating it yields CASSPTGTGNTGELFF.

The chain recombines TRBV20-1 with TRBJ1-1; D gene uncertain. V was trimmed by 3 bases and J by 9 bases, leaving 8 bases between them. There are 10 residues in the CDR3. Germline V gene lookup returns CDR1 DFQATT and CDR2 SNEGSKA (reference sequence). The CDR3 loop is CSARSGKAFF. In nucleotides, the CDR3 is TGCAGTGCTAGGTCCGGAAAAGCTTTCTTT.

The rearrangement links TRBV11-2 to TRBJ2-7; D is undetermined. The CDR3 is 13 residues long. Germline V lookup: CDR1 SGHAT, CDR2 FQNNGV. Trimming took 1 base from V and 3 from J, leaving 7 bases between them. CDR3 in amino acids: CASSLGAVYEQYF. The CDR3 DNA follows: TGTGCCAGCAGCTTAGGGGCAGTCTACGAGCAGTACTTC.

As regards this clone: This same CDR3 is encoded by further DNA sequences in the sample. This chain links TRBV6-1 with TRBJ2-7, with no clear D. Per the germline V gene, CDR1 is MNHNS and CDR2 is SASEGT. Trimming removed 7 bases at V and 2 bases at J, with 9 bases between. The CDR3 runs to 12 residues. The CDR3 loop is CASIGSPYEQYF. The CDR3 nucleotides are TGTGCCAGCATTGGCAGCCCCTACGAGCAGTACTTC.

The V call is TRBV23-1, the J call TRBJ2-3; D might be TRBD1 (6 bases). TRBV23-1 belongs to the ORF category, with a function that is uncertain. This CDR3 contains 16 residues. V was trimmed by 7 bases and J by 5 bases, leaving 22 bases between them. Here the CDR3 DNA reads TGCGCCAGCACCGCCGTCGGCAGGGGAAATCGAGATACGCAGTATTTT. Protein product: CASTAVGRGNRDTQYF.

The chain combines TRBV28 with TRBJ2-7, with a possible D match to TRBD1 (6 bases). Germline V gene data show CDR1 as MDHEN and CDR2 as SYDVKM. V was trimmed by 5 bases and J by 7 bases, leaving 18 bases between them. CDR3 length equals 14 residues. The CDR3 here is CASSPPLTGEEQYF. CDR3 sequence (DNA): TGTGCCAGCAGTCCCCCTTTGACAGGTGAGGAGCAGTACTTC.

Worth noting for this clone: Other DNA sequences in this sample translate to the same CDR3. CDR3 amino acids: CASSATSGSYEQYF. CDR3 sequence (DNA): TGTGCCAGTAGTGCTACTAGCGGGAGCTACGAGCAGTACTTC. This sequence joins TRBV19 and TRBJ2-7, with TRBD2 matching 11 bases. Germline values: CDR1 LNHDA, CDR2 SQIVND (reference sequence). Losses at the gene ends were 5 bases for V and 3 bases for J; bases not matched to a gene: 3. The CDR3 spans 14 residues.

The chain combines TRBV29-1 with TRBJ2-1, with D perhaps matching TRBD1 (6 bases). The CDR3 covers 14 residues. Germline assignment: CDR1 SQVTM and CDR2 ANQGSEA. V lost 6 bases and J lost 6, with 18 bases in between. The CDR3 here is CSVVTGAGANEQFF. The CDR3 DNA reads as TGCAGCGTGGTAACCGGGGCAGGGGCCAATGAGCAGTTCTTC.

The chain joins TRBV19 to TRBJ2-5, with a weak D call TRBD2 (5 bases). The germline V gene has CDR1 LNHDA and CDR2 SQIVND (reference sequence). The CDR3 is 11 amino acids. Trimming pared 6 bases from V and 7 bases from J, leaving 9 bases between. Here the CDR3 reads CASRFAGTQYF. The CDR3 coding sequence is TGTGCCAGTAGGTTCGCGGGGACCCAGTACTTC.

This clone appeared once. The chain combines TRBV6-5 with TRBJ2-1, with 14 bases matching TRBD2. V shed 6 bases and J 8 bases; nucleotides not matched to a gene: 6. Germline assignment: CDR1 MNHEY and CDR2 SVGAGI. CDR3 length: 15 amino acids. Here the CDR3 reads CASSSTSGRADEQFF. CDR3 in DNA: TGTGCCAGCAGCTCGACTAGCGGGAGGGCCGATGAGCAGTTCTTC.

DNA of the CDR3: TGTGCCAGCAGCGTAGAAGGGACAGGGTGGGACGCGCAGTACTTC. Its translation is CASSVEGTGWDAQYF. The V call is TRBV9, the J call TRBJ2-7; 9 positions match TRBD1. Germline CDR1 reads SGDLS; CDR2 reads YYNGEE. Unmatched junction bases numbered 10, after V lost 0 bases and J lost 9 bases. This CDR3 is 15 amino acids long.

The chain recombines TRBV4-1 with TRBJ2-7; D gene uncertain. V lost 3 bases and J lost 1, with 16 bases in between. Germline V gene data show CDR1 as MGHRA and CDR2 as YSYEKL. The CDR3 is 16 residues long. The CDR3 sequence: CASSHPMGSSSYEQYF. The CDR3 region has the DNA TGCGCCAGCAGCCACCCCATGGGGTCCTCATCCTACGAGCAGTACTTC.

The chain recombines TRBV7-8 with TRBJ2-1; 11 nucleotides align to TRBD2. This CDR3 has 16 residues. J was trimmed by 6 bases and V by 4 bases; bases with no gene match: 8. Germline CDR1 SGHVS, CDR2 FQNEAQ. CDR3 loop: CASSYRLAGIVNEQFF. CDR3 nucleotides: TGTGCCAGCAGCTATCGACTAGCGGGGATAGTCAATGAGCAGTTCTTC. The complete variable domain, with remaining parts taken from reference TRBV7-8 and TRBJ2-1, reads GAGVSQSPRYKVAKRGQDVALRCDPISGHVSLFWYQQALGQGPEFLTYFQNEAQLDKSGLPSDRFFAERPEGSVSTLKIQRTQQEDSAVYLCASSYRLAGIVNEQFFGPGTRLTVL.

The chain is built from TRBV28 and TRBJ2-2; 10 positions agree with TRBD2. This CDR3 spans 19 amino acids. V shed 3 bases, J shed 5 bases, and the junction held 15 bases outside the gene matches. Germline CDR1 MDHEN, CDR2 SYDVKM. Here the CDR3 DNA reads TGTGCCAGCAGTTTTGTAATGGTTAGGACTAGCGGTTTTACCGGGGAGCTGTTTTTT. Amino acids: CASSFVMVRTSGFTGELFF.

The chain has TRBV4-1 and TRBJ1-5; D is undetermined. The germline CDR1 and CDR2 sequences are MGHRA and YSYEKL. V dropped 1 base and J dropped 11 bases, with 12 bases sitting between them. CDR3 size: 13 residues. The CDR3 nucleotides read TGCGCCAGCAGCCAAGTTAACGGTTTAGCCCAGCATTTT. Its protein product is CASSQVNGLAQHF.

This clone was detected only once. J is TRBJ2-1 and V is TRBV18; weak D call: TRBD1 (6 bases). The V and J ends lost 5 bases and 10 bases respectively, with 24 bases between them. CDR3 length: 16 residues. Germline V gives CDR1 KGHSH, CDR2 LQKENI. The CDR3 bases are TGTGCCAGCTCAGCCACAGGGTTGGCAGAAAGAATAGAGCAGTTCTTC. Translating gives CASSATGLAERIEQFF.

CDR3 protein: CASSVGVWLPYEQYF. The CDR3, as DNA: TGTGCCAGCAGTGTAGGGGTCTGGCTTCCCTACGAGCAGTACTTC. The chain joins TRBV2 to TRBJ2-7, with a possible D match to TRBD1 (5 bases). The length of the CDR3 is 15 residues. Trimming removed 4 bases at V and 2 bases at J, with 15 bases between. Per the germline V gene, CDR1 is SNHLY and CDR2 is FYNNEI.

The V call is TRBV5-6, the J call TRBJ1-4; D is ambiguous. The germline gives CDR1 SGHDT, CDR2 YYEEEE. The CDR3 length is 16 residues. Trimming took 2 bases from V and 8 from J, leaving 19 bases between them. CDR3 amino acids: CASSFSTGLGMEKLFF. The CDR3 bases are TGTGCCAGCAGCTTCTCGACCGGTCTAGGGATGGAAAAACTGTTTTTT.

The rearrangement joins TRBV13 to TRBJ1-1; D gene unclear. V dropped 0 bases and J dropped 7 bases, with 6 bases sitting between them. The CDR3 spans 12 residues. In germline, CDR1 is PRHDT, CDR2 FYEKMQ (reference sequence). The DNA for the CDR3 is TGTGCCAGCAGCTTAGGACCCGGTGAAGCTTTCTTT. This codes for CASSLGPGEAFF.

CDR3 in amino acids: CASSQETEIIQPQHF. CDR3 bases: TGTGCCAGCAGCCAAGAGACGGAGATCATCCAGCCCCAGCATTTT. This rearrangement joins TRBV4-2 to TRBJ1-5; D is uncertain. The CDR3 extends over 15 amino acids. Between the trimmed V and J ends, which lost 0 bases and 7 bases, there was a span of 13 bases. Germline CDR1 and CDR2: LGHNA and YNFKEQ.

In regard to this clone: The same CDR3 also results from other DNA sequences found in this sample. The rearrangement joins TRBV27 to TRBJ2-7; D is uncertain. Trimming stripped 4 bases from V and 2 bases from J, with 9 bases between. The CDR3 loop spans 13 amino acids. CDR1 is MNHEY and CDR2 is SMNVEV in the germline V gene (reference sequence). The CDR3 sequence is CASSYLGAYEQYF. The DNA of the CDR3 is TGTGCCAGCAGTTATTTGGGCGCCTACGAGCAGTACTTC.

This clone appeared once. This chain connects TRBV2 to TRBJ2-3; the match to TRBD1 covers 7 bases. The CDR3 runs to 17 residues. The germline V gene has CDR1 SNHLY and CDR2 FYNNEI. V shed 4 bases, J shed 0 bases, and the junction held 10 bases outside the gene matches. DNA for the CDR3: TGTGCCAGCAGTGGGCCCCTAGACAGGGTTAGCACAGATACGCAGTATTTT. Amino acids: CASSGPLDRVSTDTQYF.

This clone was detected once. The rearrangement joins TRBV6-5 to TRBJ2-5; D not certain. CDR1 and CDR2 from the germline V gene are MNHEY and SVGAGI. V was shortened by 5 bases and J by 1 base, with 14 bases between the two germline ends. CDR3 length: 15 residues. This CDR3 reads CASSAAPLGQETQYF. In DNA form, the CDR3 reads TGTGCCAGCAGTGCCGCTCCGCTCGGCCAAGAGACCCAGTACTTC.

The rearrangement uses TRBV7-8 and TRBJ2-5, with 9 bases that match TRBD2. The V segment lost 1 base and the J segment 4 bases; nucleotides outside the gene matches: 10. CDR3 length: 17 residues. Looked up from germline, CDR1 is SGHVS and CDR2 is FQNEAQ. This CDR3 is CASSLESIAGVRETQYF. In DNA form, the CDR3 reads TGTGCCAGCAGCTTAGAATCAATAGCGGGAGTGCGAGAGACCCAGTACTTC.

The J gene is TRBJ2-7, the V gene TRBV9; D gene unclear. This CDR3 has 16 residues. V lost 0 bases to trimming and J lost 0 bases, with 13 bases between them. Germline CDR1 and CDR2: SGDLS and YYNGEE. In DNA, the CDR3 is TGTGCCAGCAGCGTAGGAGTCCCGGCAAACTCCTACGAGCAGTACTTC. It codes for CASSVGVPANSYEQYF.

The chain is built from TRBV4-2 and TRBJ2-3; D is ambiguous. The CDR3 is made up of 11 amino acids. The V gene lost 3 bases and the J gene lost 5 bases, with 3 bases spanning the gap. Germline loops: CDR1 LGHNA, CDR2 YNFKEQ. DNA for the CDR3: TGTGCCAGCAGCCATCTAGATACGCAGTATTTT. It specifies CASSHLDTQYF.